Below, 32 T cell receptor beta chains from the same sample are listed, as sequenced in a study of regulatory T cells in long-lasting Graves disease. Assembly of TCR beta libraries relied on iRepertoire HTBI primers together with Arm-PCR of CDR3 regions. TCRdb ran MiXCR on the multiplex PCR reads and lists one entry per CDR3 protein. The sample includes hundreds of thousands of distinct CDR3 sequences, 15% to 20% of them seen just once. Noted time point: newly diagnosed GD, antithyroid drugs for less than 3 months. PBMCs provided the RNA from which the TCR library was made. The sample was also linked to a second study, of T cells in Graves' hyperthyroidism and ophthalmopathy.

The sample consisted of peripheral blood mononuclear cells (PBMCs), taken at new diagnosis, from a patient treated with antithyroid drugs. These receptors all stem from a woman younger than 45 with Graves disease.

This chain connects TRBV27 to TRBJ2-3; the match to TRBD2 covers 11 bases. J lost 0 bases, V lost 5 bases, and 7 bases had no gene match. CDR3 length: 17 amino acids. Germline loops: CDR1 MNHEY, CDR2 SMNVEV (reference sequence). CDR3 residues: CASSAGLAVSSTDTQYF. CDR3 DNA sequence: TGTGCCAGCAGTGCGGGACTAGCGGTATCTAGCACAGATACGCAGTATTTT.

This clonotype was seen repeatedly, ten times or more. V is TRBV28 and J is TRBJ2-1; 8 nucleotides align to TRBD1. The V gene end was trimmed by 2 bases and the J gene end by 5 bases; junction bases not matched to a gene: 5. In germline, CDR1 is MDHEN, CDR2 SYDVKM. The CDR3 sequence is 15 residues long. The DNA of the CDR3 is TGTGCCAGCAGTTTACCCCGGACAGGGAACAATGAGCAGTTCTTC. Translated: CASSLPRTGNNEQFF.

Only a few counts were recorded for this clonotype. The gene calls are TRBV19 and TRBJ1-2; D not certain. The V and J ends lost 3 bases and 3 bases respectively, with 11 bases between them. Germline values: CDR1 LNHDA, CDR2 SQIVND (reference sequence). The length of the CDR3 is 14 residues. The chain's CDR3 is CASSISDSDYGYTF. The CDR3, as DNA: TGTGCCAGTAGTATTTCCGATTCAGACTATGGCTACACCTTC.

The chain is built from TRBV20-1 and TRBJ2-1; TRBD2 aligns across 11 bases. Germline CDR1 DFQATT, CDR2 SNEGSKA (reference sequence). The V segment lost 3 bases and the J segment 3 bases; nucleotides outside the gene matches: 10. The CDR3 is made up of 17 amino acids. CDR3 region: CSASSGRALFYYNEQFF. The CDR3 DNA is TGCAGTGCTAGTAGCGGGAGGGCCTTATTCTACTACAATGAGCAGTTCTTC.

As concerns this clonotype: A much bigger clone sits one base away, suggesting this may be a read error. The gene calls are TRBV5-6 and TRBJ1-1; the D is unclear. The CDR3 is 13 amino acids. V shed 4 bases and J shed 0 bases, with 7 bases lying between them. CDR1 and CDR2 from the germline V gene are SGHDT and YYEEEE. CDR3 in amino acids: CASSQTMNTEAFF. The CDR3 DNA is TGTGCCAGCAGCCAAACAATGAACACTGAAGCTTTCTTT.

With respect to this clonotype: A read error is possible here, since a much larger clone lies one base away. The chain uses TRBV14 and TRBJ2-7, with D perhaps matching TRBD2 (6 bases). This CDR3 is 12 amino acids long. The germline V and J ends were trimmed by 4 bases and 3 bases, with 7 bases remaining between them. Germline V gives CDR1 SGHDN, CDR2 FVKESK. The CDR3 region is CASSRAGYEQYF. The CDR3 DNA sequence: TGTGCCAGCAGCCGAGCGGGCTACGAGCAGTACTTC.

In its sample, this clonotype was seen many times. CDR3 bases: TGTGCCAGTAGTGACCAACCTGTTAATGGCTACACCTTC. Amino acids: CASSDQPVNGYTF. The V call is TRBV19, the J call TRBJ1-2; D gene uncertain. In germline, CDR1 is LNHDA, CDR2 SQIVND (reference sequence). V lost 5 bases and J lost 6, with 13 bases in between. The CDR3 length is 13 residues.

V gene TRBV24-1 combines with J gene TRBJ2-2; possibly TRBD1 for D (6 bases). In germline, CDR1 is KGHDR, CDR2 SFDVKD. V was shortened by 7 bases and J by 1 base, with 9 bases between the two germline ends. CDR3 length equals 14 residues. The CDR3 spells CATRGAGNTGELFF. The CDR3, as DNA: TGTGCCACCAGGGGGGCAGGGAACACCGGGGAGCTGTTTTTT.

This clonotype was found a few times. The chain combines TRBV5-5 with TRBJ2-7, with 7 bases fitting TRBD2. Looked up from germline, CDR1 is SGHKS and CDR2 is YYEKEE (reference sequence). V was clipped by 4 bases and J by 6 bases; unmatched bases: 16. This CDR3 comprises 16 residues. The CDR3, as DNA: TGTGCCAGCAGCCCGCCCGGAGGGAGGGCCGAGGCCGAGCAGTACTTC. It translates to CASSPPGGRAEAEQYF.

This clonotype has at least ten counts. This chain connects TRBV28 to TRBJ2-1, with TRBD1 as a possible D gene (6 bases). Germline V lookup: CDR1 MDHEN, CDR2 SYDVKM. This CDR3 spans 17 amino acids. With 4 bases removed from V and 4 bases from J, the gap between germline ends came to 20 bases. CDR3 DNA: TGTGCCAGCAGTTCACAGCATACAGGGAAGGCTTACAATGAGCAGTTCTTC. Translated: CASSSQHTGKAYNEQFF.

This clonotype was found a few times. The chain links TRBV28 to TRBJ2-3; D possibly corresponds to TRBD2 (6 bases). The CDR3 covers 15 residues. Germline CDR1 and CDR2: MDHEN and SYDVKM. V lost 5 bases and J 3 bases, leaving 15 bases between the germline ends. Here the CDR3 reads CASSTGGTSTDTQYF. CDR3 DNA sequence: TGTGCCAGCAGTACAGGCGGGACGTCGACAGATACGCAGTATTTT.

This clonotype was observed a handful of times. The V gene is TRBV6-5, the J gene TRBJ1-3, with TRBD1 matching over 7 bases. CDR3 size: 17 residues. V shed 0 bases and J 1 base; nucleotides not matched to a gene: 6. Germline values: CDR1 MNHEY, CDR2 SVGAGI. The CDR3 DNA is TGTGCCAGCAGTTACTCGGGACAGCGTTTGTCTGGAAACACCATATATTTT. This sequence encodes CASSYSGQRLSGNTIYF.

This clonotype has more than one count but fewer than ten. A much larger clone is a single base away; this may be a read error. The rearrangement uses TRBV20-1 and TRBJ2-5; D ambiguous. This CDR3 has 15 residues. The V end was cut by 1 base, the J end by 0 bases, with 12 bases between. CDR1 and CDR2 from the germline V gene are DFQATT and SNEGSKA (reference sequence). The CDR3 loop reads CSARGPWANQETQYF. In nucleotides, the CDR3 is TGCAGTGCTAGAGGCCCATGGGCGAACCAAGAGACCCAGTACTTC.

This clonotype was counted only a few times. The chain uses TRBV28 and TRBJ2-3, with 7 bases fitting TRBD2. The CDR3 has 13 residues. Germline V CDR1 and CDR2: MDHEN, SYDVKM. V gave up 7 bases and J gave up 6 bases; unmatched junction bases: 7. The CDR3 here is CASKGQGGDTQYF. CDR3 nucleotide sequence: TGTGCCAGCAAGGGGCAGGGAGGGGATACGCAGTATTTT.

This clonotype was counted between two and nine times. V gene TRBV12-3 or TRBV12-4 combines with J gene TRBJ1-3, with 9 positions matching TRBD1. The CDR3 loop spans 14 amino acids. V lost 7 bases, J lost 5 bases, and 6 bases stayed unmatched. CDR3 loop: CASNRGRGRNTIYF. CDR3 nucleotide sequence: TGTGCCAGCAACAGGGGGCGCGGTAGAAACACCATATATTTT.

This clonotype was seen ten or more times. The rearrangement uses TRBV5-1 and TRBJ1-1; tentative D call: TRBD1 (5 bases). Germline values: CDR1 SGHRS, CDR2 YFSETQ. CDR3 length equals 14 residues. V was clipped by 4 bases and J by 8 bases, with 18 bases between them. The CDR3 reads CASSPQSGQLEAFF. The CDR3 bases are TGCGCCAGCAGCCCCCAATCGGGGCAGTTAGAAGCTTTCTTT.

The rearrangement joins TRBV20-1 to TRBJ2-1; no reliable D call. This CDR3 comprises 11 residues. Germline values: CDR1 DFQATT, CDR2 SNEGSKA (reference sequence). The V end lost 3 bases, the J end lost 6 bases, and 6 bases lay between the germline ends. CDR3 loop: CSASRPNEQFF. DNA of the CDR3: TGCAGTGCTAGCCGCCCCAATGAGCAGTTCTTC.

The gene calls are TRBV5-1 and TRBJ1-1, with unresolved D. The CDR3 loop spans 15 amino acids. The ends were cut back, 2 bases at V and 0 bases at J, with 11 bases in the middle. CDR1 and CDR2 from the germline V gene are SGHRS and YFSETQ. CDR3 loop: CASSFAASMNTEAFF. DNA of the CDR3: TGCGCCAGCAGCTTCGCAGCCAGCATGAACACTGAAGCTTTCTTT.

This clonotype was seen a few times. The V gene is TRBV2, the J gene TRBJ1-5; a possible D gene is TRBD1 (5 bases). CDR1 is SNHLY and CDR2 is FYNNEI in the germline V gene. The CDR3 sequence is 16 residues long. V gave up 8 bases and J gave up 1 base, with 18 bases separating them. The CDR3 nucleotides are TGTGCCAGCCTCGCGCGTGGGGGGGTAAGCAATCAGCCCCAGCATTTT. Translation: CASLARGGVSNQPQHF.

This clonotype was observed many times. The chain joins TRBV6-1 to TRBJ2-7; a weak D match, TRBD1 (5 bases). Germline CDR1 and CDR2: MNHNS and SASEGT. Trimming stripped 2 bases from V and 3 bases from J, with 5 bases between. The length of the CDR3 is 12 residues. The CDR3 reads CASSEQGYEQYF. The CDR3 DNA reads as TGTGCCAGCAGTGAACAGGGCTACGAGCAGTACTTC.

This clonotype was recorded many times. V usage is TRBV7-2 and J usage is TRBJ2-7, with TRBD1 identical over 10 bases. The CDR3 has 13 amino acids. V shed 6 bases, J shed 5 bases, and the junction held 4 bases outside the gene matches. Germline V gene sequence: CDR1 SGHTA, CDR2 FQGNSA. The CDR3 DNA is TGTGCCAGCAGAGCCGGGACAGGGGACGAGCAGTACTTC. Protein sequence: CASRAGTGDEQYF. The full variable domain, in which reference TRBV7-2 and TRBJ2-7 provide the parts outside the CDR3, is GAGVSQSPSNKVTEKGKDVELRCDPISGHTALYWYRQSLGQGLEFLIYFQGNSAPDKSGLPSDRFSAERTGGSVSTLTIQRTQQEDSAVYLCASRAGTGDEQYFGPGTRLTVT.

This clonotype has only a few counts. The chain carries TRBV3-1 and TRBJ1-2, with D tentatively TRBD1 (5 bases). From germline, CDR1 is LGHDT and CDR2 YNNKEL (reference sequence). V lost 4 bases and J lost 6, with 18 bases in between. CDR3 length: 15 residues. CDR3 sequence (DNA): TGTGCCAGCAGCCCCTCCGCGGGACCGCAGGATGGCTACACCTTC. Residues: CASSPSAGPQDGYTF.

As regards this clonotype: Since a far larger clone is one base different, this is likely a read error. V is TRBV12-3 or TRBV12-4 and J is TRBJ1-2, with TRBD1 as a possible D gene (6 bases). The CDR3 totals 13 residues. CDR3 coding DNA: TGTGCCGGCAGTCCGGGACAAGTCTATGGCTACACCTTC. Amino acids: CAGSPGQVYGYTF.

Ten or more counts support this clonotype. This chain uses TRBV29-1 with TRBJ1-1; TRBD1 is a possible D gene (6 bases). The CDR3 runs to 14 residues. Germline V CDR1 and CDR2: SQVTM, ANQGSEA. V was trimmed by 7 bases and J by 0 bases, leaving 15 bases between them. For the CDR3, the DNA is TGCAGCGGAAGGACAGATTTTCTGAACACTGAAGCTTTCTTT. Translated: CSGRTDFLNTEAFF.

At least ten counts were recorded for this clonotype. V and J are TRBV6-5 and TRBJ1-2; a weak D match, TRBD1 (5 bases). Germline V CDR1 and CDR2: MNHEY, SVGAGI. The CDR3 totals 18 residues. Trimming took 2 bases from V and 0 from J, leaving 19 bases between them. This CDR3 reads CASSYGLPGRIANYGYTF. The CDR3 nucleotides read TGTGCCAGCAGTTACGGACTCCCAGGGCGAATCGCTAACTATGGCTACACCTTC.

This clonotype was seen a few times. This chain links TRBV5-4 with TRBJ2-5, with 9 bases aligning to TRBD2. Germline V gene data show CDR1 as SGHNT and CDR2 as YYREEE (reference sequence). This CDR3 is 14 amino acids long. V gave up 4 bases and J gave up 8 bases; unmatched junction bases: 9. CDR3 DNA: TGTGCCAGCAGCCAGGGGGGTAGCGGGAGAACCCAGTACTTC. As protein: CASSQGGSGRTQYF.

Ten or more counts support this clonotype. The chain is built from TRBV10-3 and TRBJ1-2, with 10 bases that match TRBD1. The CDR3 has 15 residues. Per the germline V gene, CDR1 is ENHRY and CDR2 is SYGVKD. V trimming: 5 bases; J trimming: 7 bases; junction bases outside the gene matches: 10. This CDR3 reads CAISPWGQGQGGYTF. The CDR3 nucleotides read TGTGCCATCAGTCCGTGGGGACAGGGGCAAGGTGGCTACACCTTC.

This clonotype came up many times. This chain links TRBV20-1 with TRBJ2-1, with D possibly matching TRBD2 (6 bases). From germline, CDR1 is DFQATT and CDR2 SNEGSKA (reference sequence). The CDR3 loop spans 13 amino acids. Trimming took off 0 bases at V and 13 bases at J, with 16 bases between the two ends. The CDR3 nucleotides read TGCAGTGCTAGAGATTGGGGGGTCCTGGCACAGTTCTTC. It is translated as CSARDWGVLAQFF.

In the case of this clonotype: This may be a read error, as it is one base from a much larger clone. The V and J genes are TRBV19 and TRBJ1-1, with D possibly matching TRBD1 (6 bases). The CDR3 length is 14 residues. CDR1 and CDR2 (germline): LNHDA, SQIVND (reference sequence). The CDR3 DNA follows: TGTACCAGTAGCCTCAGGGGAGTGGAAACTGAAGCTTTCTTT. Translated: CTSSLRGVETEAFF.

The chain employs TRBV30 and TRBJ1-5, with D perhaps matching TRBD1 (5 bases). The CDR3 has 17 residues. Looked up from germline, CDR1 is GTSNPN and CDR2 is SVGIG (reference sequence). The V end lost 0 bases, the J end lost 0 bases, and 15 bases lay between the germline ends. CDR3: CAWSVFGTEYSNQPQHF. The CDR3 DNA sequence: TGTGCCTGGAGTGTATTCGGGACGGAGTATAGCAATCAGCCCCAGCATTTT.

Notes on this clonotype: A much larger clone lies one base from this, so it may be a read error. No conserved phenylalanine or tryptophan ends this CDR3, so it is likely a read error. The rearrangement joins TRBV12-3 or TRBV12-4 to TRBJ1-1; D is undetermined. The V end was cut by 5 bases, the J end by 4 bases, with 8 bases between. The CDR3 totals 12 residues. CDR3 sequence reads: CASSRIGTEAFS. The CDR3 DNA sequence: TGTGCCAGCAGTAGGATTGGCACTGAAGCTTTCTCT.

This clonotype was counted a few times. The CDR3 nucleotides read TGTGCCGACGTTGTTAGGAGTAGCACAGATACGCAGTATTTT. It translates to CADVVRSSTDTQYF. The rearrangement joins TRBV24-1 to TRBJ2-3, with no clear D. This CDR3 is 14 amino acids long. Per germline, CDR1 KGHDR and CDR2 SFDVKD. The V end lost 12 bases, the J end lost 0 bases, and 15 bases lay between the germline ends.